Listed here is a single TCR beta chain. What it recognizes is unknown. The data belong to a study of shared clonotypes between healthy human individuals. Study findings and constraints: Despite large depth, rarefaction showed incomplete sorted-subset sequencing. The sampled material consisted only of blood, and tissue repertoires are likely to differ.

This CDR3 is built from 13 residues. Looked up from germline, CDR1 is MNHNY and CDR2 is SVGAGI (reference sequence). V dropped 2 bases and J dropped 6; count of bases not matched to a gene: 2. Only in-frame clones appear in the TCRdb table, and some are missing; sequencing was by immunoSEQ multiplex PCR. This sample has nearly 1,000,000 clones, with approximately 80% found just once. The chain links TRBV6-6 to TRBJ1-2, with 8 bases matching TRBD1. The receptor was derived from a young man in good health. Sequenced material: memory CD4+ T cells sorted from blood. Subset described: CD45RA-negative fraction. The CDR3 bases are TGTGCCAGCAGTTACACAGGGGGAGATGGCTACACCTTC. It is translated as CASSYTGGDGYTF.